Only a few counts were recorded for the clone carrying this TCR beta chain. These data belong to a study of T cells in Graves' hyperthyroidism and ophthalmopathy. RNA transcripts served as the template for amplifying TCR beta CDR3 regions. RT-PCR in the first round (using the HTBI primer set) targeted the TCR CDR3. TCRdb re-called the multiplex PCR reads through MiXCR, storing one row per CDR3 protein. The top ten hold more than 8.5% of the sample, which has some 740,000 distinct CDR3 sequences, less than 15% seen once. Germline-derived CDR1 and CDR2 are KGHDR and SFDVKD. The J segment lost 6 bases and the V segment lost 3 bases, leaving 9 bases of the junction unmatched. The CDR3 is made up of 16 amino acids.

V is TRBV24-1 and J is TRBJ2-1, with 8 bases matching TRBD2. This receptor was identified in a woman between 18 and 30 years old with Graves' hyperthyroidism. Sample: blood. The CDR3 nucleotides read TGTGCCACCAGTGATCCTAAACGGGGGGGGACCAATGAGCAGTTCTTC. Its translation is CATSDPKRGGTNEQFF.